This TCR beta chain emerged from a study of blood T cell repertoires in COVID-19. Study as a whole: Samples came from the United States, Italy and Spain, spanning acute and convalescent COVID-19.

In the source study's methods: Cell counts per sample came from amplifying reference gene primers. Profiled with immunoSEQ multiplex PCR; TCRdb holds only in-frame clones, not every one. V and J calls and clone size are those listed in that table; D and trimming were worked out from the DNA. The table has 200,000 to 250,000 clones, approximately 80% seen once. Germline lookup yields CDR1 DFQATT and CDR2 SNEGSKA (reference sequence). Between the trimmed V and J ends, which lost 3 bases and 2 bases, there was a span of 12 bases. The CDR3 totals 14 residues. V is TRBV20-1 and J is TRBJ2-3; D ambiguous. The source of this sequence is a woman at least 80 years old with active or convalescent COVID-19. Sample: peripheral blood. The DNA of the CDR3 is TGCAGTGCTAGTTTGCTCGACTCCACAGATACGCAGTATTTT. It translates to CSASLLDSTDTQYF.